These T cell receptor beta chains were read from a single sample in a study of somatic mutations in cytotoxic T cells in rheumatoid arthritis. Sequenced by immunoSEQ multiplex PCR; TCRdb stores in-frame clones only, minus some. The table includes tens of thousands of clones, 82% detected once. The sequenced sample was CD8+ T cells sorted from blood. The receptors come from a man aged 50-59 years in good health. The CDR3 runs from the conserved cysteine through the conserved F or W. Each record gives: V gene, D gene, clone size, J gene, CDR3 protein, CDR3 DNA. The D gene is left open where the match is weak. Rows may omit the clone size; those that give it use once, few, many or a size class.

V: TRBV6-5
D: TRBD1
size: NA
J: TRBJ2-7
CDR3: CASSYSSGQESYEQYF
DNA: TGTGCCAGCAGTTACTCGTCCGGACAGGAGTCCTACGAGCAGTACTTC

V: TRBV7-9
D: NA
size: once
J: TRBJ1-1
CDR3: CASSFGRGGSLAEAFF
DNA: TGTGCCAGCAGCTTCGGGAGGGGAGGGTCCCTAGCTGAAGCTTTCTTT

V: TRBV5-6
D: TRBD1
size: NA
J: TRBJ2-7
CDR3: CASSQDRGLYSYEQYF
DNA: TGTGCCAGCAGCCAAGACAGGGGGCTATATTCCTACGAGCAGTACTTC

V: TRBV7-9
D: TRBD2
size: NA
J: TRBJ2-7
CDR3: CASSPPTSGSGEQYF
DNA: TGTGCCAGCAGCCCCCCCACTAGCGGGAGTGGAGAGCAGTACTTC

V: TRBV10-2
D: NA
size: NA
J: TRBJ1-6
CDR3: CASSESTVTLHSPLHF
DNA: TGCGCCAGCAGTGAGTCGACGGTGACACTCCATTCACCCCTCCACTTT

V: TRBV7-6
D: TRBD2
size: NA
J: TRBJ2-7
CDR3: CASSLWDRGTSGRAGEQYF
DNA: TGTGCCAGCAGCTTGTGGGACAGAGGGACTAGCGGGAGGGCAGGCGAGCAGTACTTC

V: TRBV2
D: NA
size: NA
J: TRBJ1-1
CDR3: CASIGGFTEAFF
DNA: TGTGCCAGCATTGGAGGGTTCACTGAAGCTTTCTTT

V: TRBV7-6
D: NA
size: NA
J: TRBJ1-2
CDR3: CASSPGGTSYGYTF
DNA: TGTGCCAGCAGCCCGGGGGGGACAAGCTATGGCTACACCTTC

V: TRBV9
D: TRBD1
size: few
J: TRBJ2-7
CDR3: CASSTGTGSYEQYF
DNA: TGTGCCAGCAGCACCGGGACAGGTTCCTACGAGCAGTACTTC

V: TRBV27
D: NA
size: few
J: TRBJ2-7
CDR3: CASSRRGAGYEQYF
DNA: TGTGCCAGCAGTCGTCGGGGGGCCGGCTACGAGCAGTACTTC

V: TRBV11-2
D: TRBD2
size: NA
J: TRBJ2-1
CDR3: CASSYRGLAGGSNEQFF
DNA: TGTGCCAGCAGCTACAGGGGACTAGCGGGAGGAAGTAATGAGCAGTTCTTC

V: TRBV6-1
D: TRBD2
size: NA
J: TRBJ2-5
CDR3: CASSEEAGASETQYF
DNA: TGTGCCAGCAGTGAAGAGGCGGGAGCTTCGGAGACCCAGTACTTC

V: TRBV2
D: NA
size: NA
J: TRBJ2-7
CDR3: CASSESRHSYEQYF
DNA: TGTGCCAGCAGTGAATCCAGGCACTCCTACGAGCAGTACTTC

V: TRBV11-2
D: NA
size: NA
J: TRBJ2-7
CDR3: CASSSSGIPSYEQYF
DNA: TGTGCCAGCAGCTCCTCCGGGATCCCATCCTACGAGCAGTACTTC

V: TRBV7-8
D: NA
size: NA
J: TRBJ2-5
CDR3: CASRPQGVQTQYF
DNA: TGTGCCAGCAGGCCACAGGGCGTGCAGACCCAGTACTTC

V: TRBV11-2
D: TRBD2
size: NA
J: TRBJ2-1
CDR3: CASSWTSGTYNEQFF
DNA: TGTGCCAGCAGCTGGACTAGCGGGACCTATAATGAGCAGTTCTTC